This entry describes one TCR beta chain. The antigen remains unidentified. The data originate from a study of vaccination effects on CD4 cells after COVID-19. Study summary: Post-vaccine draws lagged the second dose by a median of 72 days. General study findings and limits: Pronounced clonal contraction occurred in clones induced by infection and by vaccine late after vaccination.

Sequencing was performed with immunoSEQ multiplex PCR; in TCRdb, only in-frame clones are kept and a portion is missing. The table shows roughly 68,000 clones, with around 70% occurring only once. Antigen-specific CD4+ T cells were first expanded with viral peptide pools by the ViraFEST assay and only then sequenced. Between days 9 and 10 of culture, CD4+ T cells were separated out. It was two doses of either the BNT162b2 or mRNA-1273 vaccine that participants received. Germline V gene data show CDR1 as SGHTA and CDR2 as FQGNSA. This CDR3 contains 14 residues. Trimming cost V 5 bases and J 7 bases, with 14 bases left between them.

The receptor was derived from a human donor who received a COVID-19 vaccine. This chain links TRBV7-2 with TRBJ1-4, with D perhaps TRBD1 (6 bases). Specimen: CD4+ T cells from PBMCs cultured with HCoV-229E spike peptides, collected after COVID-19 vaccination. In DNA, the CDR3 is TGTGCCAGCAGCAATTGGGGGCTTGTTGAAAAACTGTTTTTT. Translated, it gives CASSNWGLVEKLFF.